One sample yielded the 5 T cell receptor beta chains listed below, sequenced in a study of shared clonotypes between healthy human individuals. TCRdb's copy holds only in-frame clones and misses some; the assay was immunoSEQ multiplex PCR. In the table there are 2 million to 2.5 million clones, more than 85% of which are singletons. The sequencing sample was made of naive CD4+ T cells from PBMCs. Specified subset: CD45RA+ positively selected. All receptors derive from a man in his late teens or twenties in good health. Some clones in this sample may be carry-over from other donors' samples.

The chain joins TRBV10-3 to TRBJ1-6; D may be TRBD1 (5 bases). Trimming removed 4 bases at V and 8 bases at J, with 27 bases between. This CDR3 is built from 19 residues. Germline CDR1 reads ENHRY; CDR2 reads SYGVKD. CDR3: CAISAQGPGPAWGDSPLHF. The CDR3 region has the DNA TGTGCCATCAGTGCTCAGGGCCCAGGGCCGGCCTGGGGGGATTCACCCCTCCACTTT.

The J gene is TRBJ1-2, the V gene TRBV9; 8 bases line up with TRBD1. Germline V gene data show CDR1 as SGDLS and CDR2 as YYNGEE. After removal of 0 bases from V and 2 bases from J, the junction contained 3 bases not matched to a gene. The CDR3 is 15 amino acids. The CDR3 bases are TGTGCCAGCAGCGTAGAGGCAGGGGGCAACTATGGCTACACCTTC. It is translated as CASSVEAGGNYGYTF.

This chain connects TRBV4-3 to TRBJ2-2, with TRBD2 as a possible D gene (5 bases). Germline V CDR1 and CDR2: LGHNA, YSLEER. The CDR3 has 16 amino acids. With 3 bases removed from V and 4 bases from J, the gap between germline ends came to 15 bases. This CDR3 reads CASSHSLGRGTGELFF. Here the CDR3 DNA reads TGCGCCAGCAGCCACTCTCTGGGGAGAGGCACCGGGGAGCTGTTTTTT.

The chain combines TRBV28 with TRBJ2-5; TRBD2 might be the D (6 bases). The J call may not be correct, given that the DNA end is closer to TRBJ2-7. Germline-derived CDR1 and CDR2 are MDHEN and SYDVKM. The CDR3 spans 14 residues. The CDR3 region is CASSPQYGGYEQYF. The CDR3 coding sequence is TGTGCCAGCAGTCCACAGTACGGGGGATACGAGCAGTACTTC.

The CDR3 nucleotides are TGTGCCAGCTCATCATCAGGGTCCGGCTTTGGAAACACCATATATTTT. Translating it yields CASSSSGSGFGNTIYF. The chain couples TRBV18 to TRBJ1-3, with D possibly being TRBD1 (5 bases). Germline loops: CDR1 KGHSH, CDR2 LQKENI. The CDR3 runs to 16 residues. Trimming pared 5 bases from V and 3 bases from J, leaving 17 bases between.